Listed below are T cell receptor beta chains from one sample, sequenced in a study of blood T cell repertoires in COVID-19. Measured with immunoSEQ multiplex PCR; TCRdb has only the in-frame clones, and not every one. The sample carries 68,000 or so clones, about 90% recorded once. The sequenced sample consisted of peripheral blood. Receptors were obtained from a human donor in a cohort sampled during active COVID-19. CDR3s include the opening cysteine and the closing phenylalanine or tryptophan. Each record gives: J gene, D gene, clone size, V gene, CDR3 protein, CDR3 DNA. The D gene is left open where the match is weak. Clone size is given for some rows only: seen once, a few or many times, or a class if the clone is expanded.

J: TRBJ2-5
D: -
size: -
V: TRBV4-1
CDR3: CASSQVGGETQYF
DNA: TGCGCCAGCAGCCAAGTCGGGGGAGAGACCCAGTACTTC

J: TRBJ2-3
D: TRBD2
size: -
V: TRBV6-4
CDR3: CASSELAGGRGDTQYF
DNA: TGTGCCAGCAGTGAACTAGCGGGGGGTCGCGGAGATACGCAGTATTTT

J: TRBJ1-1
D: -
size: -
V: TRBV11-1
CDR3: CASSLLRGRAFF
DNA: TGTGCCAGCAGCTTATTGAGGGGGAGAGCTTTCTTT

J: TRBJ1-5
D: TRBD1
size: -
V: TRBV28
CDR3: CASSSTGVGQPQHF
DNA: TGTGCCAGCAGTAGTACAGGGGTAGGACAGCCCCAGCATTTT

J: TRBJ1-5
D: -
size: -
V: TRBV21-1
CDR3: CASSKGGALNSNQPQHF
DNA: TGTGCCAGCAGCAAGGGGGGGGCCCTTAATAGCAATCAGCCCCAGCATTTT

J: TRBJ2-5
D: -
size: once
V: TRBV7-2
CDR3: CASSVHDYLRETQYF
DNA: TGTGCCAGCAGCGTCCACGACTACTTACGGGAGACCCAGTACTTC

J: TRBJ2-5
D: -
size: -
V: TRBV5-4
CDR3: CASSPQGGGKLETQYF
DNA: TGTGCCAGCAGCCCCCAGGGAGGGGGAAAGCTGGAGACCCAGTACTTC

J: TRBJ1-6
D: -
size: -
V: TRBV28
CDR3: CASSSKGLNSPLHF
DNA: TGTGCCAGCAGTTCTAAGGGGCTGAATTCACCCCTCCACTTT

J: TRBJ1-2
D: TRBD1
size: -
V: TRBV7-9
CDR3: CASSLGTGNGYTF
DNA: TGTGCCAGCAGCTTAGGGACAGGGAATGGCTACACCTTC

J: TRBJ2-7
D: TRBD2
size: -
V: TRBV11-2
CDR3: CASGAVLGGVFYEQYF
DNA: TGTGCCAGCGGCGCTGTTTTGGGAGGGGTTTTCTACGAGCAGTACTTC

J: TRBJ1-5
D: TRBD1
size: once
V: TRBV7-2
CDR3: CASSLTGIKYQPQHF
DNA: TGTGCCAGCAGCTTGACAGGGATCAAGTATCAGCCCCAGCATTTT

J: TRBJ1-2
D: TRBD1
size: -
V: TRBV6-5
CDR3: CASSARDRGGGYTF
DNA: TGTGCCAGCAGCGCCCGGGACAGGGGAGGGGGCTACACCTTC

J: TRBJ2-7
D: TRBD2
size: -
V: TRBV11-2
CDR3: CASSLSLAARGDEQYF
DNA: TGTGCCAGCAGCCTTTCACTAGCGGCGAGGGGTGACGAGCAGTACTTC

J: TRBJ2-1
D: TRBD2
size: once
V: TRBV11-2
CDR3: CASSLTAGDNEQFF
DNA: TGTGCCAGCAGCTTAACCGCGGGGGACAATGAGCAGTTCTTC

J: TRBJ1-2
D: -
size: once
V: TRBV6-5
CDR3: CASSSPSAGVDGYTF
DNA: TGTGCCAGCAGTTCGCCCTCAGCCGGGGTTGATGGCTACACCTTC

J: TRBJ1-2
D: TRBD1
size: few
V: TRBV11-3
CDR3: CASSSGQAYGYTF
DNA: TGTGCCAGCAGCTCCGGACAGGCCTATGGCTACACCTTC

J: TRBJ2-3
D: TRBD2
size: -
V: TRBV5-6
CDR3: CASSLGAGGSTDTQYF
DNA: TGTGCCAGCAGCTTGGGTGCGGGGGGATCCACAGATACGCAGTATTTT

J: TRBJ1-5
D: -
size: -
V: TRBV5-8
CDR3: CASSLDSYQPQHF
DNA: TGTGCCAGCAGCTTGGACAGCTATCAGCCCCAGCATTTT

J: TRBJ2-1
D: -
size: -
V: TRBV19
CDR3: CASSMGSSYNEQFF
DNA: TGTGCCAGTAGTATGGGGAGCTCCTACAATGAGCAGTTCTTC

J: TRBJ1-5
D: -
size: -
V: TRBV11-2
CDR3: CASSVQGHRNQPQHF
DNA: TGTGCCAGCAGCGTCCAGGGGCATCGCAATCAGCCCCAGCATTTT

J: TRBJ2-1
D: TRBD2
size: -
V: TRBV18
CDR3: CASSPPLRLAGDEQFF
DNA: TGTGCCAGCTCACCACCCCTCCGGCTAGCGGGAGATGAGCAGTTCTTC

J: TRBJ2-1
D: TRBD2
size: -
V: TRBV27
CDR3: CASSLGGGLAGGEGTNEQFF
DNA: TGTGCCAGCAGTTTGGGCGGGGGACTAGCGGGAGGAGAAGGGACGAATGAGCAGTTCTTC

J: TRBJ2-3
D: -
size: -
V: TRBV7-6
CDR3: CASSLAGASTDTQYF
DNA: TGTGCCAGCAGCTTAGCGGGGGCCAGCACAGATACGCAGTATTTT

J: TRBJ1-1
D: -
size: -
V: TRBV3-1/TRBV3-2
CDR3: CASSQFARAAEAFF
DNA: TGTGCCAGCAGCCAATTTGCCAGGGCCGCTGAAGCTTTCTTT

J: TRBJ2-1
D: TRBD2
size: -
V: TRBV29-1
CDR3: CSVDGAGAHNEQFF
DNA: TGCAGCGTTGACGGAGCGGGAGCCCACAATGAGCAGTTCTTC

J: TRBJ1-6
D: TRBD1
size: -
V: TRBV7-2
CDR3: CASTKGDRHNSPLHF
DNA: TGTGCCAGCACAAAGGGGGACAGGCATAATTCACCCCTCCACTTT

J: TRBJ2-7
D: TRBD1
size: -
V: TRBV18
CDR3: CASSKGQGYEQYF
DNA: TGTGCCAGCTCAAAAGGACAGGGCTACGAGCAGTACTTC

J: TRBJ2-7
D: TRBD2
size: -
V: TRBV5-4
CDR3: CASSLAGAATSYEQYF
DNA: TGTGCCAGCAGCTTAGCGGGGGCAGCGACCTCCTACGAGCAGTACTTC

J: TRBJ1-1
D: TRBD1
size: -
V: TRBV28
CDR3: CASTTLVVPGGWNTEAFF
DNA: TGTGCCAGCACTACCCTGGTGGTCCCAGGGGGCTGGAACACTGAAGCTTTCTTT

J: TRBJ2-2
D: -
size: -
V: TRBV9
CDR3: CASSASYRTLASGELFF
DNA: TGTGCCAGCAGCGCTTCGTACAGGACCCTAGCGTCCGGGGAGCTGTTTTTT

J: TRBJ2-2
D: -
size: few
V: TRBV27
CDR3: CASSLGDTTGELFF
DNA: TGTGCCAGCAGTTTAGGGGACACCACCGGGGAGCTGTTTTTT

J: TRBJ1-2
D: TRBD1
size: -
V: TRBV29-1
CDR3: CSVESPGGGYGYTF
DNA: TGCAGCGTTGAGTCTCCAGGGGGCGGCTATGGCTACACCTTC

J: TRBJ2-1
D: TRBD1
size: -
V: TRBV27
CDR3: CASSTTGGKEFF
DNA: TGTGCCAGCAGTACGACAGGGGGCAAGGAGTTCTTC

J: TRBJ2-7
D: -
size: -
V: TRBV9
CDR3: CASSVATGDLYEQYF
DNA: TGTGCCAGCAGCGTAGCTACGGGGGATCTATACGAGCAGTACTTC

J: TRBJ1-5
D: TRBD1
size: -
V: TRBV11-2
CDR3: CASSFRGLRDQPQHF
DNA: TGTGCCAGCAGCTTCAGGGGGCTCCGGGATCAGCCCCAGCATTTT

J: TRBJ1-1
D: -
size: -
V: TRBV27
CDR3: CASSFTLTDDRAFF
DNA: TGTGCCAGCAGTTTCACATTAACAGACGACAGGGCTTTCTTT

J: TRBJ1-1
D: -
size: -
V: TRBV11-2
CDR3: CASSPRGQNTEAFF
DNA: TGTGCCAGCAGCCCGAGGGGACAGAACACTGAAGCTTTCTTT

J: TRBJ2-3
D: -
size: -
V: TRBV9
CDR3: CASSVESGTDTQYF
DNA: TGTGCCAGCAGCGTAGAATCTGGCACAGATACGCAGTATTTT

J: TRBJ2-7
D: -
size: -
V: TRBV9
CDR3: CASSVFNEVRPYEQYF
DNA: TGTGCCAGCAGCGTATTTAATGAGGTGAGACCCTACGAGCAGTACTTC

J: TRBJ1-1
D: -
size: -
V: TRBV2
CDR3: CASRGIEAFF
DNA: TGTGCCAGTCGGGGGATTGAAGCTTTCTTT

J: TRBJ2-1
D: TRBD1
size: -
V: TRBV19
CDR3: CASTHQETGSTVQFF
DNA: TGTGCCAGCACCCATCAAGAGACAGGGTCAACGGTACAGTTCTTC

J: TRBJ2-7
D: TRBD1
size: -
V: TRBV18
CDR3: CASSPSVGQGAGEQYF
DNA: TGTGCCAGCTCACCGAGCGTCGGACAGGGGGCGGGCGAGCAGTACTTC

J: TRBJ2-3
D: TRBD2
size: -
V: TRBV9
CDR3: CASSRTGTSGRLGTDTQYF
DNA: TGTGCCAGCAGCCGGACCGGGACTAGCGGGAGGCTAGGGACAGATACGCAGTATTTT

J: TRBJ1-6
D: -
size: -
V: TRBV4-2
CDR3: CASSQDPGKDSPLHF
DNA: TGTGCCAGCAGCCAAGACCCAGGGAAGGATTCACCCCTCCACTTT

J: TRBJ2-4
D: -
size: -
V: TRBV5-1
CDR3: CASSLAGDIQYF
DNA: TGCGCCAGCAGCTTGGCCGGGGACATTCAGTACTTC

J: TRBJ2-5
D: TRBD1
size: -
V: TRBV11-2
CDR3: CASSPNPKDRPGETQYF
DNA: TGTGCCAGCAGCCCGAATCCAAAGGACAGGCCGGGAGAGACCCAGTACTTC

J: TRBJ2-1
D: TRBD2
size: -
V: TRBV10-3
CDR3: CAIRAGLAVNNEQFF
DNA: TGTGCCATCAGAGCGGGACTAGCGGTTAACAATGAGCAGTTCTTC

J: TRBJ1-2
D: -
size: -
V: TRBV3-1/TRBV3-2
CDR3: CASSHRGGYTF
DNA: TGTGCCAGCAGCCACAGGGGTGGCTACACCTTC

J: TRBJ1-2
D: -
size: -
V: TRBV6-5
CDR3: CASRYTGYYGYTF
DNA: TGTGCCAGCAGATACACAGGGTACTATGGCTACACCTTC

J: TRBJ2-2
D: -
size: -
V: TRBV27
CDR3: CASSLAGAGELFF
DNA: TGTGCCAGCAGTTTAGCAGGGGCCGGGGAGCTGTTTTTT

J: TRBJ1-2
D: -
size: once
V: TRBV28
CDR3: CASSLGRYGYTF
DNA: TGTGCCAGCAGTTTAGGCCGCTATGGCTACACCTTC